Below, 19 T cell receptor beta chains from the same sample are listed, as sequenced in a study of CD8+ T cells in alopecia areata. The sequencing template was cDNA reverse transcribed from extracted RNA. Sequenced by immunoSEQ multiplex PCR; TCRdb stores in-frame clones only, minus some. Of about 270,000 clones in the sample, 50% to 75% were seen once. Noted treatment: oral pan-JAK inhibitor, 5-10 mg twice daily. Sequenced material: CD4+ T cells sorted from blood, taken at approximately week 51, from a patient treated with tofacitinib. These receptors all stem from a human donor with alopecia areata.

This clone was detected a few times. V is TRBV5-6 and J is TRBJ2-6, with 9 bases matching TRBD1. This CDR3 is 17 amino acids long. Germline V gene lookup returns CDR1 SGHDT and CDR2 YYEEEE. The V and J ends lost 3 bases and 2 bases, in that order; junction bases with no gene match: 6. The CDR3 loop reads CASSYRTGDAGANVLTF. In DNA form, the CDR3 reads TGTGCCAGCAGCTACAGGACAGGGGACGCTGGGGCCAACGTCCTGACTTTC.

This sequence joins TRBV4-1 and TRBJ2-3; D not certain. This CDR3 is built from 13 residues. Trimming removed 6 bases at V and 5 bases at J, with 12 bases between. Germline CDR1 reads MGHRA; CDR2 reads YSYEKL. The DNA for the CDR3 is TGCGCCAGCAGTTCAGGACCTCGAGATACGCAGTATTTT. Amino acids: CASSSGPRDTQYF.

This chain connects TRBV27 to TRBJ2-2; 9 bases match TRBD1. The length of the CDR3 is 15 residues. V lost 7 bases, J lost 6 bases, and 9 bases stayed unmatched. Per germline, CDR1 MNHEY and CDR2 SMNVEV (reference sequence). The CDR3: CASTPRDRVSGELFF. The CDR3 DNA reads as TGTGCCAGCACCCCCCGGGACAGGGTTTCCGGGGAGCTGTTTTTT.

CDR3 in DNA: TGTGCCAGCAGCGTAGTGGGAGTCCCCACAGATACGCAGTATTTT. Its translation is CASSVVGVPTDTQYF. J is TRBJ2-3 and V is TRBV9; D perhaps matches TRBD2 (5 bases). Looked up from germline, CDR1 is SGDLS and CDR2 is YYNGEE. V shed 0 bases and J shed 2 bases, with 10 bases lying between them. This CDR3 comprises 15 residues.

The V and J genes are TRBV2 and TRBJ2-3; TRBD2 might be the D (6 bases). The germline V gene has CDR1 SNHLY and CDR2 FYNNEI. This CDR3 is built from 14 residues. With 4 bases removed from V and 2 bases from J, the gap between germline ends came to 10 bases. The CDR3 loop is CASSGLGATDTQYF. The DNA for the CDR3 is TGTGCCAGCAGTGGACTAGGGGCCACAGATACGCAGTATTTT.

The genes are TRBV7-9 and TRBJ2-7; 9 nucleotides line up with TRBD2. V shed 5 bases and J 4 bases; nucleotides not matched to a gene: 9. CDR1 and CDR2 from the germline V gene are SEHNR and FQNEAQ (reference sequence). This CDR3 comprises 15 residues. Written as DNA, the CDR3 is TGTGCCAGCAGCCCCCTTAGCGGGGGTTGGTACGAGCAGTACTTC. Residues: CASSPLSGGWYEQYF.

The V gene is TRBV29-1, the J gene TRBJ2-7; D might be TRBD1 (5 bases). V gave up 7 bases and J gave up 0 bases, with 10 bases separating them. The germline V gene encodes CDR1 SQVTM and CDR2 ANQGSEA. The CDR3 spans 12 residues. The CDR3, as DNA: TGCAGCGCGACAGAGAGCTCCTACGAGCAGTACTTC. Translating gives CSATESSYEQYF.

This clone showed up just once. The junction and the germline gene differ at one end; a read error may be behind it. The chain carries TRBV5-4 and TRBJ1-2; D gene unclear. Germline CDR1 reads SGHNT; CDR2 reads YYREEE (reference sequence). The CDR3 loop spans 13 amino acids. The CDR3 loop is CASSHRAGHGYTF. The CDR3 bases are TGCGCCAGCAGCCATCGGGCAGGCCATGGCTACACCTTC.

The chain couples TRBV7-2 to TRBJ1-6, with D possibly being TRBD1 (5 bases). The CDR3 spans 15 residues. V lost 5 bases to trimming and J lost 9 bases, with 17 bases between them. Germline V gene sequence: CDR1 SGHTA, CDR2 FQGNSA. The DNA for the CDR3 is TGTGCCAGCAGCCCGGCCGTGCAGGGAGCTTCACCCCTCCACTTT. Its protein product is CASSPAVQGASPLHF.

This chain joins TRBV7-2 and TRBJ1-2, with a weak D call TRBD1 (6 bases). Trimming left V 8 bases short and J 8 bases short, with 18 bases between. The length of the CDR3 is 13 residues. Germline CDR1 and CDR2: SGHTA and FQGNSA. Here the CDR3 reads CASLFGGAWGYTF. The DNA of the CDR3 is TGTGCCAGCCTCTTTGGGGGCGCGTGGGGCTACACCTTC.

The V and J genes are TRBV7-3 and TRBJ2-1; D is ambiguous. In germline, CDR1 is SGHTA, CDR2 FQGTGA. The CDR3 is made up of 15 amino acids. The germline V and J ends were trimmed by 2 bases and 0 bases, with 8 bases remaining between them. The CDR3 loop reads CASSLDPFSYNEQFF. CDR3 coding DNA: TGTGCCAGCAGCTTAGACCCCTTCTCCTACAATGAGCAGTTCTTC.

The CDR3 region is CASSPGQVYSPLHF. The DNA for the CDR3 is TGTGCCAGCAGTCCCGGACAGGTCTATTCACCCCTCCACTTT. The V call is TRBV6-5, the J call TRBJ1-6; 7 bases align to TRBD1. Germline assignment: CDR1 MNHEY and CDR2 SVGAGI. The CDR3 contains 14 residues. Trimming cost V 5 bases and J 8 bases; bases outside gene matches: 6.

About this clone itself: Germline is not matched at one junction end, which may reflect a read error. The rearrangement links TRBV30 to TRBJ2-7, with D possibly being TRBD2 (7 bases). The CDR3 spans 13 residues. Germline V lookup: CDR1 GTSNPN, CDR2 SVGIG (reference sequence). The CDR3 DNA reads as TGTGCCTGGAGTGCTGGCGGGGGCCCCACTCTGCACTTC. This gives the protein CAWSAGGGPTLHF.

This clone came up a few times. J is TRBJ2-7 and V is TRBV10-3, with TRBD1 matching 12 bases. With V trimmed by 8 bases and J by 2 bases, 1 base remained unmatched. This CDR3 contains 13 residues. Germline V gene lookup returns CDR1 ENHRY and CDR2 SYGVKD. CDR3 nucleotides: TGTGCCATCGGGGACAGGGGGCCCTACGAGCAGTACTTC. Translating it yields CAIGDRGPYEQYF.

There are a few counts of this clone. This sequence joins TRBV29-1 and TRBJ2-1, with D possibly being TRBD2 (6 bases). The CDR3 has 16 residues. V was pared by 2 bases and J by 0 bases, with 14 bases between. Germline CDR1 and CDR2: SQVTM and ANQGSEA. The CDR3, as DNA: TGCAGCGTTGAATTGGGGACTGCGAGCTCCTACAATGAGCAGTTCTTC. This sequence encodes CSVELGTASSYNEQFF.

The rearrangement joins TRBV5-4 to TRBJ1-1; D is unclear. The CDR3 sequence is 13 residues long. Germline V gene data show CDR1 as SGHNT and CDR2 as YYREEE (reference sequence). V lost 6 bases, J lost 1 base, and 10 bases lay in between. The CDR3 sequence: CASNSPPNTEAFF. The CDR3 DNA reads TGTGCCAGCAACTCTCCACCGAACACTGAAGCTTTCTTT.

The J gene is TRBJ1-4, the V gene TRBV27, with TRBD1 matching over 7 bases. The CDR3 length is 15 residues. Germline CDR1 is MNHEY and CDR2 is SMNVEV (reference sequence). V lost 6 bases, J lost 7 bases, and 11 bases stayed unmatched. The CDR3 region is CASSPGDRAGEKLFF. Here the CDR3 DNA reads TGTGCCAGCAGCCCCGGAGACAGGGCTGGTGAAAAACTGTTTTTT.

J is TRBJ1-6 and V is TRBV27; 7 bases agree with TRBD1. The junction had 2 bases not matched to a gene; V was cut back by 2 bases and J by 7 bases. This CDR3 has 14 residues. Per the germline V gene, CDR1 is MNHEY and CDR2 is SMNVEV (reference sequence). The CDR3 coding sequence is TGTGCCAGCAGTTTACAGGGGGTAAATTCACCCCTCCACTTT. As protein: CASSLQGVNSPLHF.

Here the CDR3 reads CASSLGTILYEQYF. In DNA, the CDR3 is TGTGCCAGCAGCTTAGGGACTATCCTCTACGAGCAGTACTTC. The V and J genes are TRBV11-2 and TRBJ2-7; tentative D call: TRBD2 (6 bases). Trimming removed 1 base at V and 3 bases at J, with 10 bases between. The CDR3 sequence is 14 residues long. The germline gives CDR1 SGHAT, CDR2 FQNNGV.